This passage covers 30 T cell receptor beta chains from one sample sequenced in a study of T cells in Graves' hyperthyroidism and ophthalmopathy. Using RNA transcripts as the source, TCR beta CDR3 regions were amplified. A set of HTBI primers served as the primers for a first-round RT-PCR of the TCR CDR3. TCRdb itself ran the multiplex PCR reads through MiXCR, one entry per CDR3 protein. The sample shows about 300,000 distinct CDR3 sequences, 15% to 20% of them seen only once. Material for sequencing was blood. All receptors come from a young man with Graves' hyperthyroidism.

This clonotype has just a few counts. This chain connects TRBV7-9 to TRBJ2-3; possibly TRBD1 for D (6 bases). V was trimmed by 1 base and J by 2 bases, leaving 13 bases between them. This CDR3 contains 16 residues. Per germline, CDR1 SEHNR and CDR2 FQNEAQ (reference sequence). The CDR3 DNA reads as TGTGCCAGCAGCTTAGTAGGGGGTGCGACCACAGATACGCAGTATTTT. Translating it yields CASSLVGGATTDTQYF.

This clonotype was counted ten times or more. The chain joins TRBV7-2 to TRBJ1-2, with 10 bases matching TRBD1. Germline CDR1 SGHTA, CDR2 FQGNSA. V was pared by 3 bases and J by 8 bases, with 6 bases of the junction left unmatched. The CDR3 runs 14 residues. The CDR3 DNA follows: TGTGCCAGCAGCTTCCAGGGGACAGGGGTCGGCTACACCTTC. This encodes CASSFQGTGVGYTF.

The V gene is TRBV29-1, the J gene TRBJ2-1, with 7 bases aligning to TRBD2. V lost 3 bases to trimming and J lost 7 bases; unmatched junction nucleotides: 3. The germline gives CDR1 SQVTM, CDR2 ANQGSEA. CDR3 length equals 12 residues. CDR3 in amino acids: CSVDGGGNEQFF. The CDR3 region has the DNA TGCAGCGTTGACGGGGGAGGGAATGAGCAGTTCTTC.

CDR3 in amino acids: CASSLYGRTYEQYF. DNA for the CDR3: TGTGCCAGCAGTTTATACGGCAGAACCTACGAGCAGTACTTC. The chain employs TRBV27 and TRBJ2-7; D remains unclear. Germline-derived CDR1 and CDR2 are MNHEY and SMNVEV (reference sequence). This CDR3 has 14 amino acids. V lost 1 base and J 2 bases, leaving 9 bases between the germline ends.

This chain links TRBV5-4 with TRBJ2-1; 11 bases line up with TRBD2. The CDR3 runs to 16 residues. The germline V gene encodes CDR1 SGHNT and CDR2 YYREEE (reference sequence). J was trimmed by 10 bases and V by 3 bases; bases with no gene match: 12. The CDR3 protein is CASSSLAGGPQDEQFF. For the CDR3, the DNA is TGTGCCAGCAGCTCTTTAGCGGGAGGGCCGCAGGACGAGCAGTTCTTC.

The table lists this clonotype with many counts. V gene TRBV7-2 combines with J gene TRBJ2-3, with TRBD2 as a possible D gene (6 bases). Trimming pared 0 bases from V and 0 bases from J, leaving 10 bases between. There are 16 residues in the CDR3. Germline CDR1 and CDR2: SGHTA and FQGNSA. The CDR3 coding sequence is TGTGCCAGCAGCTTAGCGCCGGCGGGAAGCACAGATACGCAGTATTTT. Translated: CASSLAPAGSTDTQYF.

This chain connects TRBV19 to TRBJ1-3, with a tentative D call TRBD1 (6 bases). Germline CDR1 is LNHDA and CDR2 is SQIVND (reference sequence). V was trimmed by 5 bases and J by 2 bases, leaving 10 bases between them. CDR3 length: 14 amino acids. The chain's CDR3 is CASSATGPGNTIYF. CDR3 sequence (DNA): TGTGCCAGTAGTGCCACAGGGCCTGGAAACACCATATATTTT.

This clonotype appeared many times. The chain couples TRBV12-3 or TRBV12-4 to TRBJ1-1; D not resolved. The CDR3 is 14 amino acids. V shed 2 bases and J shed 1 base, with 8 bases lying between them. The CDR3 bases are TGTGCCAGCAGTTTACGTGAAAAGAACACTGAAGCTTTCTTT. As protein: CASSLREKNTEAFF.

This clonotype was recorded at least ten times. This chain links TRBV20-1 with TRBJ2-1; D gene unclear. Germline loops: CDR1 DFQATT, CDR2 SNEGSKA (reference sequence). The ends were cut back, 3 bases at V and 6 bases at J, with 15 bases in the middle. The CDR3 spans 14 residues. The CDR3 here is CSASSGRKPNEQFF. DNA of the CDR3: TGCAGTGCTAGTAGTGGACGCAAACCCAATGAGCAGTTCTTC.

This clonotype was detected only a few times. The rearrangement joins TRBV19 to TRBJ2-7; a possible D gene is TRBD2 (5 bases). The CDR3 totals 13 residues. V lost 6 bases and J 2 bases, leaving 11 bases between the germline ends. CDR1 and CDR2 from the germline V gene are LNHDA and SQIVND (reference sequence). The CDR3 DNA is TGTGCCAGTAGAGAGGGTGAGCCCTACGAGCAGTACTTC. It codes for CASREGEPYEQYF. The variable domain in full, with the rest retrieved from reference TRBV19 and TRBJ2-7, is DGGITQSPKYLFRKEGQNVTLSCEQNLNHDAMYWYRQDPGQGLRLIYYSQIVNDFQKGDIAEGYSVSREKKESFPLTVTSAQKNPTAFYLCASREGEPYEQYFGPGTRLTVT.

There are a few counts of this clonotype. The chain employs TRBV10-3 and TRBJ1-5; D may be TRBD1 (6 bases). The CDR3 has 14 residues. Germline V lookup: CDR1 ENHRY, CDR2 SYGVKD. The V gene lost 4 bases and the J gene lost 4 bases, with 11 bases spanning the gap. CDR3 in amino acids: CAISAHRVNQPQHF. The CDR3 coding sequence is TGTGCCATCAGTGCTCACAGGGTTAATCAGCCCCAGCATTTT.

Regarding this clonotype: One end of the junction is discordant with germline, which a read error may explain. CDR3 residues: CASSMDRSSYNEQSF. As DNA, the CDR3 is TGTGCCAGCAGCATGGACAGGAGCTCCTACAATGAGCAGTCCTTC. The chain has TRBV7-9 and TRBJ2-1; 7 nucleotides match TRBD1. The CDR3 is made up of 15 amino acids. Per germline, CDR1 SEHNR and CDR2 FQNEAQ (reference sequence). Variable domain in full (rest from reference TRBV7-9 and TRBJ2-1): DTGVSQNPRHKITKRGQNVTFRCDPISEHNRLYWYRQTLGQGPEFLTYFQNEAQLEKSRLLSDRFSAERPKGSFSTLEIQRTEQGDSAMYLCASSMDRSSYNEQSFGPGTRLTVL.

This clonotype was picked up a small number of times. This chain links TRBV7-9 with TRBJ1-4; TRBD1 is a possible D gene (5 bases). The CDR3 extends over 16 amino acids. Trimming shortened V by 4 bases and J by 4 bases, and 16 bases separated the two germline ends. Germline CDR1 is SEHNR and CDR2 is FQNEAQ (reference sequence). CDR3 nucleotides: TGTGCCAGCAGCTCTCTTCCCGGGACCTTTAATGAAAAACTGTTTTTT. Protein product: CASSSLPGTFNEKLFF.

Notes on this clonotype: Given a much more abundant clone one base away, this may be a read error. CDR3: CSARSEAKNMQYF. Here the CDR3 DNA reads TGCAGTGCTCGAAGCGAAGCCAAAAACATGCAGTACTTC. The V and J genes are TRBV20-1 and TRBJ2-4; unclear D gene. The CDR3 contains 13 residues. CDR1 DFQATT and CDR2 SNEGSKA come from the germline V gene (reference sequence).

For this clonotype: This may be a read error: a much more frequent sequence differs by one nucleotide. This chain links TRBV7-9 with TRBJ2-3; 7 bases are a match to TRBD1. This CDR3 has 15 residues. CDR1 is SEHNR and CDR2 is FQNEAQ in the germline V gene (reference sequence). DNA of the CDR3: TGTGCCAGCAGCAGGTTGCGGGCCGGGACAGATATGCAGTATTTT. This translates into CASSRLRAGTDMQYF.

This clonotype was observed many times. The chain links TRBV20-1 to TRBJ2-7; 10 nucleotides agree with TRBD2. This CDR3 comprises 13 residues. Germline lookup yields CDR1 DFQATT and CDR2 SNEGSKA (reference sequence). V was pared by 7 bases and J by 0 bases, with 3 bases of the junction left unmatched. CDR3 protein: CSVSSGSSYEQYF. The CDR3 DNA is TGCAGTGTTTCTAGCGGGAGCTCCTACGAGCAGTACTTC.

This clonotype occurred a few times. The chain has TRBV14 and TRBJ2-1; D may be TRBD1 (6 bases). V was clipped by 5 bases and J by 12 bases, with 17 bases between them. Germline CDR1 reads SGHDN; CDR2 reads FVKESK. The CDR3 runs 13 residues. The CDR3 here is CASSVHPDRGQFF. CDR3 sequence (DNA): TGTGCCAGCAGCGTACACCCGGACAGAGGGCAGTTCTTC.

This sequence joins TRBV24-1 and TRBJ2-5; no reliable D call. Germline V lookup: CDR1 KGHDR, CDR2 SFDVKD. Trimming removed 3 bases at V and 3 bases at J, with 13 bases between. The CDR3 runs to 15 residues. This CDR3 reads CATSDRSHSEETQYF. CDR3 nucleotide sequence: TGTGCCACCAGTGATAGGTCTCACTCCGAAGAGACCCAGTACTTC.

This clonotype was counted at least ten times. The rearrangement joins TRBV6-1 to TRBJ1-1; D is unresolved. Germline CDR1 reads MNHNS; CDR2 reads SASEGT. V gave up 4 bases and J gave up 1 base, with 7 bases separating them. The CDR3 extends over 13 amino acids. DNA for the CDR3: TGTGCCAGCAGTGTAGAGGCGAACACTGAAGCTTTCTTT. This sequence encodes CASSVEANTEAFF.

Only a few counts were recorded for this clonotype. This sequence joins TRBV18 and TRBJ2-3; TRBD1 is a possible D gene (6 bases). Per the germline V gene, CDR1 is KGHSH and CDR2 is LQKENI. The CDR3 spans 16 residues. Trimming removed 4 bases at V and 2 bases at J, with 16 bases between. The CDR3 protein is CASSLSAGVNTDTQYF. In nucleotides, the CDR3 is TGTGCCAGCTCACTCTCCGCAGGGGTAAACACAGATACGCAGTATTTT. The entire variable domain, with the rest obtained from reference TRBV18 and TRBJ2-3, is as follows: NAGVMQNPRHLVRRRGQEARLRCSPMKGHSHVYWYRQLPEEGLKFMVYLQKENIIDESGMPKERFSAEFPKEGPSILRIQQVVRGDSAAYFCASSLSAGVNTDTQYFGPGTRLTVL.

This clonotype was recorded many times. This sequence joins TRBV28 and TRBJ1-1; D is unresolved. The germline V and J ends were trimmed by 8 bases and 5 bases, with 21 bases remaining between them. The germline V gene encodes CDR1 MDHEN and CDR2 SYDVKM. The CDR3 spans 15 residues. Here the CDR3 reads CASSGLGPRRTEAFF. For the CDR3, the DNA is TGTGCCAGCTCAGGCCTTGGCCCGCGGAGGACTGAAGCTTTCTTT.

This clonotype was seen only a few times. This chain's CDR3 is CSDGTSGINEQFF. CDR3 nucleotide sequence: TGCAGCGATGGGACTAGCGGGATCAATGAGCAGTTCTTC. The chain links TRBV29-1 to TRBJ2-1, with 13 bases fitting TRBD2. Trimming took 7 bases from V and 6 from J; bases not matched to a gene: 3. Germline V CDR1 and CDR2: SQVTM, ANQGSEA. The CDR3 extends over 13 amino acids.

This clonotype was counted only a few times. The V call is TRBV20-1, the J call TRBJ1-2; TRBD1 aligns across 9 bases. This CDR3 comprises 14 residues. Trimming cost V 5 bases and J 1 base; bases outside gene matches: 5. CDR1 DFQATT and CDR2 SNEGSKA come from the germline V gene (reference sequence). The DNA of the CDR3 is TGCAGTGCTCATACAGGGGGCTATAACTATGGCTACACCTTC. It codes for CSAHTGGYNYGYTF.

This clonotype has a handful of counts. The CDR3 reads CSATGLNYGYTF. CDR3 sequence (DNA): TGCAGTGCTACGGGACTAAACTATGGCTACACCTTC. The chain has TRBV20-1 and TRBJ1-2; perhaps TRBD1 as D (5 bases). The length of the CDR3 is 12 residues. V lost 4 bases and J lost 2, with 8 bases in between. Germline V gene data show CDR1 as DFQATT and CDR2 as SNEGSKA (reference sequence).

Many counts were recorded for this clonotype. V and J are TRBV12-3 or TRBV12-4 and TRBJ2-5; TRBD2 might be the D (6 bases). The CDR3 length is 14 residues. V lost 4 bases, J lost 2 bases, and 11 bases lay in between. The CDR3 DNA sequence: TGTGCCAGCAGTTCCCCGGGACTTCAAGAGACCCAGTACTTC. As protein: CASSSPGLQETQYF.

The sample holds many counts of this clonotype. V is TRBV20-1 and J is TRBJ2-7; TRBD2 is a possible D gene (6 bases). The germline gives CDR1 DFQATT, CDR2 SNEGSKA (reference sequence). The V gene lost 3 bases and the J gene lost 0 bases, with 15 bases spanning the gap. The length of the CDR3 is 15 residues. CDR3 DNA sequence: TGCAGTGCTAGTCCAGGCGGAGGGTACTCCTACGAGCAGTACTTC. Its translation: CSASPGGGYSYEQYF.

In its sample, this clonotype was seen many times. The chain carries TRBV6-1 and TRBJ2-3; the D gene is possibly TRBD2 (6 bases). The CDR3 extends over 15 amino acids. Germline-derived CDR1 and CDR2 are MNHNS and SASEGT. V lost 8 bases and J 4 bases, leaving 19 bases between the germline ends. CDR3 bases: TGTGCCAGCTCCGGTAGCGCGACGGGGGCAGATACGCAGTATTTT. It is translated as CASSGSATGADTQYF.

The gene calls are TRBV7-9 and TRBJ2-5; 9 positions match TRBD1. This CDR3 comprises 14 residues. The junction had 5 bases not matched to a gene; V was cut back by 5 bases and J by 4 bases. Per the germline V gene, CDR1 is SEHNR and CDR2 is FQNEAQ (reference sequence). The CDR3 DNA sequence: TGTGCCAGCAGCACTGACAGGGGGGGAGAGACCCAGTACTTC. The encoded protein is CASSTDRGGETQYF.

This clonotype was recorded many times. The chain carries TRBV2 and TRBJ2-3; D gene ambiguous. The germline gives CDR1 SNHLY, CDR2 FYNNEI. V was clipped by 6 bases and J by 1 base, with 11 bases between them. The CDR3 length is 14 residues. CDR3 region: CASRPPGGTDTQYF. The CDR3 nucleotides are TGTGCCAGCAGGCCTCCCGGCGGCACAGATACGCAGTATTTT. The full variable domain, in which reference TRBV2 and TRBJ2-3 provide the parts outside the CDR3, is EPEVTQTPSHQVTQMGQEVILRCVPISNHLYFYWYRQILGQKVEFLVSFYNNEISEKSEIFDDQFSVERPDGSNFTLKIRSTKLEDSAMYFCASRPPGGTDTQYFGPGTRLTVL.

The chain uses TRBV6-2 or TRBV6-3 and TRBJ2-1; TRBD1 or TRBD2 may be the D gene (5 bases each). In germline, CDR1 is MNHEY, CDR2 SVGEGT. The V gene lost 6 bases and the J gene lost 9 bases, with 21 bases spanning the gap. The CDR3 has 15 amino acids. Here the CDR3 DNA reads TGTGCCAGCAGAGACCCAGGACGGGGCTGGGGTGAGCAGTTCTTC. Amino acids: CASRDPGRGWGEQFF.